This TCR beta chain was identified in a study of cytomegalovirus exposure and HLA in healthy donors. The PCR had 60 Vbeta and 13 Jbeta primers. Sequencing used immunoSEQ multiplex PCR; TCRdb keeps in-frame clones, though not all of them. The table includes fewer than 250,000 clones, around 79% detected once. After removal of 3 bases from V and 7 bases from J, the junction contained 11 bases not matched to a gene. This CDR3 has 16 amino acids. Germline V CDR1 and CDR2: MDHEN, SYDVKM. Findings of the study overall: Association of 16,951 TCR beta sequences with HLA alleles was found at 0.05 false discovery rate in a later analysis. Specific recognition of CMV antigens was confirmed in vitro for a few chains (all CMV-associated). Overall, approximately 150 TCR beta chains were annotated as cytomegalovirus-associated. TCR beta V segments were, for the most part, productive about 87% or about 30% of the time in an earlier analysis.

A note on this clone: The antigen is unknown.

The source is a woman aged 18-29 years in good health and CMV-seronegative. Sequencing input: PBMCs. The V call is TRBV28, the J call TRBJ1-2, with TRBD1 matching 10 bases. Here the CDR3 reads CASSFLPGQGRSGYTF. The CDR3 bases are TGTGCCAGCAGTTTCCTTCCGGGACAGGGGAGGTCTGGCTACACCTTC.